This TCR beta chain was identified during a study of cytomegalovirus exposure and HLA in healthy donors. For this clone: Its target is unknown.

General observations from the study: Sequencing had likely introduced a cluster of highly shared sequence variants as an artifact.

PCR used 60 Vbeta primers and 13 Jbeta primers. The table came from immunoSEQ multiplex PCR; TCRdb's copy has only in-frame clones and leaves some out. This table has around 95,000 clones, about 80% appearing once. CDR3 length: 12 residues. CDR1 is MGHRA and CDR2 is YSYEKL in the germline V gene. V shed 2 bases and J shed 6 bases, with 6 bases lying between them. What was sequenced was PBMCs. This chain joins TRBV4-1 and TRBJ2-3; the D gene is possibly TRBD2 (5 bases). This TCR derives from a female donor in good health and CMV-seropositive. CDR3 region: CASSQSGDTQYF. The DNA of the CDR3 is TGCGCCAGCAGCCAATCGGGGGATACGCAGTATTTT.